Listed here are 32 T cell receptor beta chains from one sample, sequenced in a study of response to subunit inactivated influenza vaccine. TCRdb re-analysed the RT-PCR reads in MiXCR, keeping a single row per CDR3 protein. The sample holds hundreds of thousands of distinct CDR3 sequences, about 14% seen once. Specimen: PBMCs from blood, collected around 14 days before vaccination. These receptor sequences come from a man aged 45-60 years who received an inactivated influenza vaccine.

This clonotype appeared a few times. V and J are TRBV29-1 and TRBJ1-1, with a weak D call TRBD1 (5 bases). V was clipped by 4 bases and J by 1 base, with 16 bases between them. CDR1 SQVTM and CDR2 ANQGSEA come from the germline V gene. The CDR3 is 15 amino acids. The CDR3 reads CSVGGLRHPNTEAFF. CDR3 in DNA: TGCAGCGTTGGGGGCCTGAGACACCCGAACACTGAAGCTTTCTTT.

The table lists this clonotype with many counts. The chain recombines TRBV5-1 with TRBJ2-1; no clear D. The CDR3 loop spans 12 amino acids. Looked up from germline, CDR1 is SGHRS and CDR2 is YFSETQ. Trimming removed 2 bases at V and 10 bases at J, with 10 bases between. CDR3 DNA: TGCGCCAGCAGCTTCCTCACCAAAGAGCAGTTCTTC. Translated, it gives CASSFLTKEQFF.

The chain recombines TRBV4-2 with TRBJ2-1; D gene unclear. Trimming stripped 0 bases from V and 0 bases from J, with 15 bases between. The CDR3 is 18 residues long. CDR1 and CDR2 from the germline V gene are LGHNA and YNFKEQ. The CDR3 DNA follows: TGTGCCAGCAGCCAAGATTTGGGCCGGCGAGACTCCTACAATGAGCAGTTCTTC. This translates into CASSQDLGRRDSYNEQFF.

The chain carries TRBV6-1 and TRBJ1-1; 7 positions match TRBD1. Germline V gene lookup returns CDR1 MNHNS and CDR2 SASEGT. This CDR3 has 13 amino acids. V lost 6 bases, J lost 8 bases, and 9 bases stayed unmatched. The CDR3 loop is CASRTEGAGEAFF. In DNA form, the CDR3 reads TGTGCCAGCAGGACAGAGGGGGCCGGGGAAGCTTTCTTT.

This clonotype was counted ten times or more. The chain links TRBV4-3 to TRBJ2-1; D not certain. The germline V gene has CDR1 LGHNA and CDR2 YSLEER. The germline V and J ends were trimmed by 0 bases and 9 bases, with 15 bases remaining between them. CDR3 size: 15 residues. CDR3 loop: CASSQDLLMASEQFF. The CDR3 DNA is TGCGCCAGCAGCCAAGATCTGCTAATGGCCAGTGAGCAGTTCTTC.

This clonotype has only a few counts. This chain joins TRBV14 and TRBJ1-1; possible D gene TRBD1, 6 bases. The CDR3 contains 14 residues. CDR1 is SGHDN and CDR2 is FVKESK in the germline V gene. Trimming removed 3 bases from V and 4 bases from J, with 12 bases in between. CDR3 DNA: TGTGCCAGCAGCCAGACAGGCCGACTCACTGAAGCTTTCTTT. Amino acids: CASSQTGRLTEAFF.

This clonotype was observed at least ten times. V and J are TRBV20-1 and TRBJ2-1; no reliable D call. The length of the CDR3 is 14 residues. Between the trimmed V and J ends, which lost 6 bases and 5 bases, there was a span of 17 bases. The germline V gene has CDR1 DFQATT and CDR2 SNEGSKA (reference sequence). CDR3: CSATLAPIHNEQFF. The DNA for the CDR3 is TGCAGTGCCACATTGGCGCCTATTCACAATGAGCAGTTCTTC.

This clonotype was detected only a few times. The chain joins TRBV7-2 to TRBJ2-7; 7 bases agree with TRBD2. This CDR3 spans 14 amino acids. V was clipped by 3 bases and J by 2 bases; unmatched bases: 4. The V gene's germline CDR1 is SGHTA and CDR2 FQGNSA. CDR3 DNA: TGTGCCAGCAGCTTTAGCAGCGGGGCCTACGAGCAGTACTTC. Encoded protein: CASSFSSGAYEQYF.

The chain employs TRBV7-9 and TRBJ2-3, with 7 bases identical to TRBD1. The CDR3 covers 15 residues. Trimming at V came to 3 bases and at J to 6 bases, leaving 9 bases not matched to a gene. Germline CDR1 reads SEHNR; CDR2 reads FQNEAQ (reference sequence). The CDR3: CASSFSRQGGDTQYF. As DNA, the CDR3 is TGTGCCAGCAGCTTTTCCAGACAGGGCGGGGATACGCAGTATTTT. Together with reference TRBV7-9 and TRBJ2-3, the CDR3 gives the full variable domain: DTGVSQNPRHKITKRGQNVTFRCDPISEHNRLYWYRQTLGQGPEFLTYFQNEAQLEKSRLLSDRFSAERPKGSFSTLEIQRTEQGDSAMYLCASSFSRQGGDTQYFGPGTRLTVL.

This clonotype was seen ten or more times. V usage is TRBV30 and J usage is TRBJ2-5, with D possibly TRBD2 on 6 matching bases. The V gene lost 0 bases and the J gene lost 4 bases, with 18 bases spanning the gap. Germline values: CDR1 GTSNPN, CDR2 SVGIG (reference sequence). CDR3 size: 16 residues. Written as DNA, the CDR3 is TGTGCCTGGAGTGTAGGTTCGAGGAGGGGAGGAGAGACCCAGTACTTC. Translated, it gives CAWSVGSRRGGETQYF.

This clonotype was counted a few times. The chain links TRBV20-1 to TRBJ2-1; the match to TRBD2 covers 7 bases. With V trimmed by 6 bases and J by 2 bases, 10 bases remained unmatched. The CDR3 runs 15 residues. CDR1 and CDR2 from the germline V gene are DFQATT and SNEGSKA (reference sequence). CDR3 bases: TGCAGTGCCCCTTTCGGCGGGGGAACCTACAATGAGCAGTTCTTC. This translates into CSAPFGGGTYNEQFF.

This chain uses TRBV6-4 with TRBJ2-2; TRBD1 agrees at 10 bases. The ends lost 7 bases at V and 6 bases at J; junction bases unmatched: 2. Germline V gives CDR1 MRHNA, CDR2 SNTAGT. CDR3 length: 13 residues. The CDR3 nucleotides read TGTGCCAGCAAAGGACAGGGGGCCGGGGAGCTGTTTTTT. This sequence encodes CASKGQGAGELFF.

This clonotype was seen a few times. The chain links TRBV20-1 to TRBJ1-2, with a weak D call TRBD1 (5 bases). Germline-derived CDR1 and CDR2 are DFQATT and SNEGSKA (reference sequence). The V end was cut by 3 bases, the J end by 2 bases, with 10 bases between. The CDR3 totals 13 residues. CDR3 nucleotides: TGCAGTGCTAGGGGGGGGGAGAACTATGGCTACACCTTC. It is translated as CSARGGENYGYTF.

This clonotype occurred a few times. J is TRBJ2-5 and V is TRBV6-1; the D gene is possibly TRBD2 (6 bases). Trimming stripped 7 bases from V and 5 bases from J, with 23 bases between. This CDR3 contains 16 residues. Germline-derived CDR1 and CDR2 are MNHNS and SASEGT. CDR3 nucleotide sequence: TGTGCCAGCAAGGGGCTTGCGGGAAGGACGGGCGAGACCCAGTACTTC. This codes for CASKGLAGRTGETQYF.

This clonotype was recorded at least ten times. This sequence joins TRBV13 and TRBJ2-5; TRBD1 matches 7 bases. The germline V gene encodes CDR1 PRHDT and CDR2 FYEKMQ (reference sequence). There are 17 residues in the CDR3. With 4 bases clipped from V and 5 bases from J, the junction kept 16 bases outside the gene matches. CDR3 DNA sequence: TGTGCCAGCAGCTCCCGAACGCAAACAGGGGAGTGGGAGACCCAGTACTTC. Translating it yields CASSSRTQTGEWETQYF.

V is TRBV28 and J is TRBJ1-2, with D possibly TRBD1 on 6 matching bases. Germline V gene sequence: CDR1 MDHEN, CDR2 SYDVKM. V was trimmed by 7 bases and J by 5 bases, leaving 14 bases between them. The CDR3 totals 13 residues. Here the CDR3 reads CASNSGTHYGYTF. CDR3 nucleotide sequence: TGTGCCAGCAACAGCGGGACACATTATGGCTACACCTTC.

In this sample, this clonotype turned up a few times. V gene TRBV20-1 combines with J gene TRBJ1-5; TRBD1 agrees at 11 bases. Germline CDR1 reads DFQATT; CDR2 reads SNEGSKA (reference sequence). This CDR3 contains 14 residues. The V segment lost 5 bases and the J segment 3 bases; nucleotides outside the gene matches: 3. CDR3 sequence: CSAGQGATNQPQHF. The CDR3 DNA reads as TGCAGTGCTGGACAGGGGGCTACCAATCAGCCCCAGCATTTT.

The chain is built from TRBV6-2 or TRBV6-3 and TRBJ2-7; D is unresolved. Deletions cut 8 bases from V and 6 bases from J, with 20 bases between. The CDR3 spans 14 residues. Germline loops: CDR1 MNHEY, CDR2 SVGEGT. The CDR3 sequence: CASVELASRSEQYF. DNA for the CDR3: TGTGCCAGCGTCGAGCTTGCCAGTCGCTCCGAGCAGTACTTC.

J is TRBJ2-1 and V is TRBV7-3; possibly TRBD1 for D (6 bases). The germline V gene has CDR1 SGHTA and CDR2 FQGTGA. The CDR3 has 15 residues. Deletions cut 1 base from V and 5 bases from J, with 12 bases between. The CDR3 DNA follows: TGTGCCAGCAGCTTAAGAGGACAGTCCAACAATGAGCAGTTCTTC. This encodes CASSLRGQSNNEQFF.

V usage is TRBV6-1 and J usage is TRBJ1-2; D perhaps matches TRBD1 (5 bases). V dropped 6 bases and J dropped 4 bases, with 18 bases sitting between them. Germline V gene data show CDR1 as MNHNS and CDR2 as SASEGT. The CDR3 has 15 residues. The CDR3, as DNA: TGTGCCAGCAGCCTGTTCGTGTCGGGGGGCTATGGCTACACCTTC. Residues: CASSLFVSGGYGYTF.

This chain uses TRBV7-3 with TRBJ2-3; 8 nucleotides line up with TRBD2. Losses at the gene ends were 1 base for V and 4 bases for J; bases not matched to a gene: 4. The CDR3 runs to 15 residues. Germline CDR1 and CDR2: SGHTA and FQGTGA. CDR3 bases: TGTGCCAGCAGCTTAATGGGACTAGGGGCAGATACGCAGTATTTT. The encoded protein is CASSLMGLGADTQYF.

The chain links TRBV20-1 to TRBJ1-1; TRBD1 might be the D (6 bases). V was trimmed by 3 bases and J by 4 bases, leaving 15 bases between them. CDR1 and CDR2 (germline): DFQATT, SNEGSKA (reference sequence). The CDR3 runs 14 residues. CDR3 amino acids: CSARAPQGPTEAFF. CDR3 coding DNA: TGCAGTGCTAGGGCCCCGCAGGGGCCCACTGAAGCTTTCTTT.

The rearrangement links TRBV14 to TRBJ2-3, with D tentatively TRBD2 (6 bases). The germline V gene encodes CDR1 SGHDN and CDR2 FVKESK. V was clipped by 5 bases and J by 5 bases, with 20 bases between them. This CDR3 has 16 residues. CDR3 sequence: CASSFFSGPSVDTQYF. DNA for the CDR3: TGTGCCAGCAGCTTCTTTAGCGGCCCGAGCGTAGATACGCAGTATTTT.

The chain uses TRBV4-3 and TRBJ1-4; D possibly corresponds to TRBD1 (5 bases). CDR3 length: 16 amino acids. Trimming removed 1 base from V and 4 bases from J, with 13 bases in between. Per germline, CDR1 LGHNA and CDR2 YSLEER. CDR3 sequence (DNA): TGCGCCAGCAGCCAAGCTCCAGGGCGAAATAATGAAAAACTGTTTTTT. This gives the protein CASSQAPGRNNEKLFF.

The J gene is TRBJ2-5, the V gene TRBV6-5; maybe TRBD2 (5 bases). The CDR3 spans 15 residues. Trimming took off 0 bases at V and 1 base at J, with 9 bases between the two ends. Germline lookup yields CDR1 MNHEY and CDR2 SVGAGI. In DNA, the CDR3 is TGTGCCAGCAGTTACTCGAACGGGATCCAAGAGACCCAGTACTTC. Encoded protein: CASSYSNGIQETQYF.

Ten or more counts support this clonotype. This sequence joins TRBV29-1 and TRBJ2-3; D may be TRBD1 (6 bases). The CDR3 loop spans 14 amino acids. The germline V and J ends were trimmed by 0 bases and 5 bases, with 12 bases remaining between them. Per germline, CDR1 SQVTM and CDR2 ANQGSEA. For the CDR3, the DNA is TGCAGCGTTGAAGAGGACAGAGGGTTAGATACGCAGTATTTT. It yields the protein CSVEEDRGLDTQYF.

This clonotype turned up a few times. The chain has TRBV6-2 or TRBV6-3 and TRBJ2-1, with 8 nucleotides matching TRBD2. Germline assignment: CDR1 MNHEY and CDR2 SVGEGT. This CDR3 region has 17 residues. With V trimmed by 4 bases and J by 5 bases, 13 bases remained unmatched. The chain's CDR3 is CASSFTPDRRGDNEQFF. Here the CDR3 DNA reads TGTGCCAGCAGTTTCACCCCCGACAGGCGGGGGGACAATGAGCAGTTCTTC.

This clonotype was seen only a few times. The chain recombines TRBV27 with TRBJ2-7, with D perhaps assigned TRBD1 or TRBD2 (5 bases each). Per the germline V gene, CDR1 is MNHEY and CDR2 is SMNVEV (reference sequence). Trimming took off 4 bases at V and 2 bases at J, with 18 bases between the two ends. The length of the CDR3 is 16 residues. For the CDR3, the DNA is TGTGCCAGCAGTTCAGGGACGTCTGGGACGGCCTACGAGCAGTACTTC. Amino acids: CASSSGTSGTAYEQYF.

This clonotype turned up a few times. Here the CDR3 DNA reads TGTGCCAGCAGTGGACTAGCGGGGTACAATGAGCAGTTCTTC. Its protein is CASSGLAGYNEQFF. The gene calls are TRBV2 and TRBJ2-1, with 11 bases lining up with TRBD2. Unmatched junction bases numbered 0, after V lost 4 bases and J lost 4 bases. Germline CDR1 and CDR2: SNHLY and FYNNEI. This CDR3 contains 14 residues. Supplemented by reference TRBV2 and TRBJ2-1, the full variable domain reads EPEVTQTPSHQVTQMGQEVILRCVPISNHLYFYWYRQILGQKVEFLVSFYNNEISEKSEIFDDQFSVERPDGSNFTLKIRSTKLEDSAMYFCASSGLAGYNEQFFGPGTRLTVL.

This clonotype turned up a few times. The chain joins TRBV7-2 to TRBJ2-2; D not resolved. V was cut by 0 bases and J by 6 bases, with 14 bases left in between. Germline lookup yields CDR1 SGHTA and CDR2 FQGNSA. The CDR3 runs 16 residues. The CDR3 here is CASSLAGSGSAGELFF. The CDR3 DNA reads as TGTGCCAGCAGCTTAGCGGGGTCCGGGTCGGCCGGGGAGCTGTTTTTT. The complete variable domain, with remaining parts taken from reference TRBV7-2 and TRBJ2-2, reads GAGVSQSPSNKVTEKGKDVELRCDPISGHTALYWYRQSLGQGLEFLIYFQGNSAPDKSGLPSDRFSAERTGGSVSTLTIQRTQQEDSAVYLCASSLAGSGSAGELFFGEGSRLTVL.

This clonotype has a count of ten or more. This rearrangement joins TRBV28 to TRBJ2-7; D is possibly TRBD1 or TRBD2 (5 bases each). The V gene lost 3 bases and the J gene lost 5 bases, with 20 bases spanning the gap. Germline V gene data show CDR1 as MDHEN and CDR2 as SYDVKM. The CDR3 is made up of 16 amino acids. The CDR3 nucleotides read TGTGCCAGCAGTTTGTTCTCCGTGAGGGGAAGCCACGAGCAGTACTTC. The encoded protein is CASSLFSVRGSHEQYF.

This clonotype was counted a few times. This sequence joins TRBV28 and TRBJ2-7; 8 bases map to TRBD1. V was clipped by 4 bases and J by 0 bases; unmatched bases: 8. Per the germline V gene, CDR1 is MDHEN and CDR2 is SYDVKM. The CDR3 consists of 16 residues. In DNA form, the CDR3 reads TGTGCCAGCAGTTCACCCGGCGACAGGGGCTCCTACGAGCAGTACTTC. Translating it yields CASSSPGDRGSYEQYF.